This entry lists 4 T cell receptor beta chains sequenced from one sample in a study of cytomegalovirus exposure and HLA in healthy donors. The PCR made use of 60 Vbeta and 13 Jbeta primers. The repertoire was sequenced with immunoSEQ multiplex PCR; TCRdb's copy has only in-frame clones and lacks some. The sample records about 120,000 clones, roughly three fifths being singletons. Sequences were obtained from PBMCs. These receptor sequences come from a man aged 40-49 years in good health and CMV-seropositive.

This clone was seen just once. This chain uses TRBV5-6 with TRBJ1-2, with 7 bases matching TRBD1. With 1 base clipped from V and 5 bases from J, the junction kept 17 bases outside the gene matches. CDR1 and CDR2 (germline): SGHDT, YYEEEE. The CDR3 is 18 residues long. The CDR3 loop reads CASSLWADKGGAQYGYTF. DNA for the CDR3: TGTGCCAGCAGCTTGTGGGCGGATAAAGGGGGCGCTCAGTATGGCTACACCTTC.

V and J are TRBV6-5 and TRBJ2-5, with TRBD1 matching 8 bases. Losses at the gene ends were 7 bases for V and 5 bases for J; bases not matched to a gene: 3. The V gene's germline CDR1 is MNHEY and CDR2 SVGAGI. The CDR3 has 12 residues. The CDR3 DNA reads as TGTGCCAGCACCACAGGGGGGGAGACCCAGTACTTC. Translation gives CASTTGGETQYF.

The chain has TRBV15 and TRBJ2-6, with D unclear. Germline V CDR1 and CDR2: LNHNV, YYDKDF (reference sequence). The CDR3 runs 16 residues. V was shortened by 0 bases and J by 0 bases, with 6 bases between the two germline ends. The CDR3: CATSRDVASGANVLTF. CDR3 in DNA: TGTGCCACCAGCAGAGATGTGGCCTCTGGGGCCAACGTCCTGACTTTC. Based on the CDR3 plus reference TRBV15 and TRBJ2-6, the full variable domain is DAMVIQNPRYQVTQFGKPVTLSCSQTLNHNVMYWYQQKSSQAPKLLFHYYDKDFNNEADTPDNFQSRRPNTSFCFLDIRSPGLGDTAMYLCATSRDVASGANVLTFGAGSRLTVL.

The J gene is TRBJ2-5, the V gene TRBV9; 15 positions agree with TRBD2. This CDR3 comprises 16 residues. Unmatched junction bases numbered 6, after V lost 4 bases and J lost 5 bases. CDR1 is SGDLS and CDR2 is YYNGEE in the germline V gene. In DNA, the CDR3 is TGTGCCAGCAGCCCGGGACTAGCGGGAGGCTTGGAGACCCAGTACTTC. This gives the protein CASSPGLAGGLETQYF. The full variable domain, its missing parts supplied by reference TRBV9 and TRBJ2-5, is DSGVTQTPKHLITATGQRVTLRCSPRSGDLSVYWYQQSLDQGLQFLIQYYNGEERAKGNILERFSAQQFPDLHSELNLSSLELGDSALYFCASSPGLAGGLETQYFGPGTRLLVL.